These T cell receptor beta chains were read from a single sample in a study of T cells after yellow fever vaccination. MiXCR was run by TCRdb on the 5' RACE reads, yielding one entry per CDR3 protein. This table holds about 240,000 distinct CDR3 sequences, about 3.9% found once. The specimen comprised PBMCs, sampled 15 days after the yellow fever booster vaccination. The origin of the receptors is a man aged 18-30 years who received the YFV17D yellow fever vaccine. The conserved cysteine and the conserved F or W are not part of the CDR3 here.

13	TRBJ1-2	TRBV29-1	SGLGDRDNNYGYT
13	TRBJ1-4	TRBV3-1	ASTLSGTANEKLF
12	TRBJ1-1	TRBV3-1	ASSPGGRNTEAF
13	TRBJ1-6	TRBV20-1	SARVRGLGNSPLH
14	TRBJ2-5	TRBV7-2	ASSLGVGGALGTQY
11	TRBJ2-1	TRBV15	ATSREKLVGQF
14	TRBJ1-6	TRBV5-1	ASSPYPARGNSPLH
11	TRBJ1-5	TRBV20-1	SAIRDSNQPQH
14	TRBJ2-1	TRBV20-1	SASSSGDQRGAEQF
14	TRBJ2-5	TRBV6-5	ASSRVITSGQETQY
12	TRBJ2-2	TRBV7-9	ASSHELNTGELF
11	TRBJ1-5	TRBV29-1	SVEMGHNQPQH
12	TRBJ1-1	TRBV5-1	ASSFQQGSGEAF
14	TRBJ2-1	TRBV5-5	ASSRFGAIVYNEQF
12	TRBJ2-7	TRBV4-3	ASSQVGGGYEQY
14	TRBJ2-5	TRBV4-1	ASSLLSTAPGETQY
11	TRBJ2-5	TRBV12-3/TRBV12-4	ASSLQVGETQY
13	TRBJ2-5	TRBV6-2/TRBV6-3	ASSYLGTSQETQY
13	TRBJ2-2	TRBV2	ASSERIENTGELF
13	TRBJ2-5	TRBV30	AWSGEGSSQETQY
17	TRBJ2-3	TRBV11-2	ASSSRTSGGESSTDTQY
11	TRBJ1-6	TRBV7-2	AGRGVNNSPLH
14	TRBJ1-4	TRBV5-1	ASSFSGTGNNEKLF
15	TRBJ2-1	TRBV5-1	ASSSPPGQGTYNEQF
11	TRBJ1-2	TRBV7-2	ASSVYQGTGYT
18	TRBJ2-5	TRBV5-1	ASSPGRTGTPGTGQETQY